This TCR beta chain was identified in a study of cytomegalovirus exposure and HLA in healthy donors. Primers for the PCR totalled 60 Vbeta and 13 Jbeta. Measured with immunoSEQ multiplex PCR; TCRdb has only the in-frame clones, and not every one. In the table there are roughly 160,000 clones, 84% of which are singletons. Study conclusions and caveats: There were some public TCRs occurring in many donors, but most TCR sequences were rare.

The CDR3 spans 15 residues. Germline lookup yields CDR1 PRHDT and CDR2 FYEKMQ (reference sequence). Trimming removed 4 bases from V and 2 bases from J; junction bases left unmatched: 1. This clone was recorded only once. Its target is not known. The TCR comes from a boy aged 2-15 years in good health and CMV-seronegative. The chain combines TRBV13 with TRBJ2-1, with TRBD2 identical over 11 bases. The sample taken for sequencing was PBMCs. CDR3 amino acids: CASSWTSGPYNEQFF. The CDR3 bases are TGTGCCAGCAGCTGGACTAGCGGGCCCTACAATGAGCAGTTCTTC.